This entry features one T cell receptor beta chain sequence. This clone was seen only a few times. The clone's antigen remains unknown. No per-base quality is available; no much larger clone lies one base away. Library preparation was by the immunoSEQ multiplex PCR assay. The multiplex PCR relied on a mix of 60 forward primers for TCR Vbeta segments and 13 reverse primers for TCR Jbeta segments. The CDR3 region of rearranged TCR beta genes was amplified from genomic DNA by a multiplex PCR assay. The Illumina HiSeq System was used to sequence the amplified TCR beta libraries as 87-base-pair reads. The original methods were these. In a later analysis, tens of millions of unique TCR beta chains were counted across the roughly 610 repertoires, and around 10 million of these chains were shared by at least two donors. A nearest-neighbor algorithm error-corrected the raw reads and collapsed the reads into unique sequences, merging closely related sequences to remove PCR and sequencing errors. Alignment of CDR3 sequences to IMGT reference sequences was used to assign V, D and J gene segments. Each retained sequence needed at least a six-nucleotide match to both a V gene segment and a J gene segment. Rearrangements were called productive when the CDR3 lacked stop codons and stayed in frame with V and J; all others were non-productive. CDR3 was defined by IMGT convention, running from the second conserved V-encoded cysteine to the conserved J-encoded phenylalanine. In an earlier analysis of more than 550 of the donors, sequences lacking an unambiguous match to a single V gene segment were excluded. In an earlier analysis of approximately 590 of the donors, V segments were called functional above 56.7% productive rearrangements and were called segregating when the between-donor standard deviation exceeded 5%. To diagnose cytomegalovirus status from the catalog of TCR beta chain sequences, a statistical classification framework was built. A later analysis assigned V and J genes by comparing TCR nucleotide sequences with IMGT/GENE-DB human TR gene sequences. A later analysis assigned CDR3 sequences and most-parsimonious VDJ recombination scenarios with the TCRdist pipeline. In a later analysis, each TCR beta chain was defined by its CDR3 amino acid sequence together with its V-gene family, and reads lacking a unique V-gene family were excluded. In a later analysis, nearly 600 highly shared, low-generation-probability nucleotide sequences were removed to address suspected cross-contamination and a sequencing artifact. A later analysis calculated a clonal expansion index for each public chain from normalized within-repertoire ranks of inferred template counts. In a later analysis, generation probabilities were computed using a VDJ recombination model fitted to out-of-frame rearrangements, and the results were checked against IGoR. In a later analysis, TCR-TCR, TCR-HLA and TCR-CMV co-occurrence was scored with hypergeometric tests, and a repertoire-size bias correction was applied to TCR pairs. In a later analysis, false discovery rates were estimated by permuting HLA or CMV assignments 20 times. In a later analysis, co-occurring TCRs were grouped using DBSCAN, and TCRdist sequence similarity was added for clustering within HLA-allele-positive subsets. For co-occurrence clustering, repertoires with fewer than 30,000 or more than 120,000 public chains were excluded, along with four to six repertoires with anomalous nucleotide sharing. What TCRdb holds here is the immuneACCESS table cut down to in-frame rearrangements. Part of the clones is not present; checked against another copy, under half of the missing clones reflect an unresolved V gene, and the others are unexplained. The V and J calls and clone size were taken over from that table, and D and trimming were inferred from the DNA. The sample table holds approximately 91,000 clones, of which roughly 76% were seen once. The biggest ten clones account for around 1.3% of the sample.

The V end gives up 7 bases and the J end 10 bases, leaving 4 bases in the junction not matched to a gene. From the cysteine up to the phenylalanine, the CDR3 has a length of 11 residues. Just the 33-base CDR3 DNA is kept, in frame starting at base 1. The germline V gene specifies SNHLY as CDR1 and FYNNEI as CDR2. This specimen comes from a study of cytomegalovirus exposure and HLA in healthy donors (dated by TCRdb to 2015 to 2018). Concerning the study at large: According to an earlier analysis of around 600 of the donors, roughly 180 million T cells yielded roughly 110 million unique TCR beta sequences and about 300 Gb of sequence data. About 300 gigabases of sequencing data and some 85 million unique TCR sequences were included in an early release covering several hundred HLA-typed donors. Of the approximately 400 genotyped donors, 75% to 85% were placed in the genetic ancestry cluster associated with self-reported Caucasian donors. The study was designed to test whether signatures of past pathogen exposure could be identified by cataloging public T cell receptors. The study used immunosequencing to profile the T cell repertoires of 666 subjects and linked those repertoires to cytomegalovirus serostatus. In addition to the first cohort of several hundred subjects, a separate validation cohort of approximately 130 different subjects was used. High-throughput TCR immunosequencing, statistical association of individual TCRs with disease status, and machine learning were combined to predict cytomegalovirus infection status. In a later analysis, previously published TCR beta repertoires from several hundred donors were re-analyzed and high-resolution HLA genotyping was added so that TCR occurrence patterns could be studied. In the later analysis, no new phenotypic data were used to find candidate immune exposures; instead, reliance was placed on TCR beta sequences and their occurrence across donors. An earlier analysis of about 600 of the donors used high-throughput TCR beta sequencing to judge whether each TCR beta V gene segment behaved as functional or pseudogenic. Donor age, sex, ethnicity and CMV serostatus were compiled alongside the repertoire data. In a later genetic analysis, genome-wide SNP genotypes for about three fifths of the roughly 670 donors were used, and that subset was treated as a discovery cohort. All discovery cohort repertoires had been generated on a single sequencing platform. Both class I and class II loci were covered by HLA typing, at four-digit resolution. Typing coverage varied by locus: roughly 620-640 donors for A, B, C, DRB1 and DQB1; roughly 520 for DQA1; approximately 570 for DPA1; around 450 for DPB1. A few DR-DQ haplotypes were treated as single units for association and clustering because of strong linkage in the cohort. Among a few hundred genotyped donors of the cohort, an average of about 240,000 unique TCR beta nucleotide sequences were sequenced per donor, 15% to 20% of them non-productive.

Study-wide findings and limitations: Compared with the roughly 710-donor mean, donors in an Asian-associated ancestry cluster had fewer N-insertions in productive TCRs, according to a later genetic analysis. A further reported finding was that TCR beta sequences accurately predicted the HLA-A and HLA-B alleles for most subjects in the first cohort. Some IMGT-functional V segments, including TRBV6-2 and TRBV6-3, could not be distinguished by the 87-base-pair reads and were therefore excluded. A later analysis found that HLA-associated TCR beta chains were more clonally expanded and had lower generation probabilities than equally common non-associated chains. When HLA alleles, especially DR and DQ, strongly co-occurred, TCR associations were difficult to assign to individual alleles. An association between a missense DCLRE1C variant and V-gene and J-gene trimming of TCR beta chains was found in a later genetic analysis and replicated in an independent cohort. A few of the identified cytomegalovirus-associated TCR beta chains were confirmed in vitro to be specific for cytomegalovirus antigens. Because HLA typing was unavailable for some donors at each locus, only the typed subset was used in association tests. Only TCR beta chains were sequenced in this cohort, and the absence of alpha or paired-chain data limited detectable features. The classifier was reported to diagnose cytomegalovirus status with high specificity and sensitivity in both the original and validation cohorts. The study listed 170 or so TCR beta chains as associated with cytomegalovirus. Presence/absence analyses assumed roughly uniform sequencing depth across donors, an assumption that may not hold. A later analysis found that TCR association rates varied across HLA loci, with DRB1 alleles showing the most associated TCRs and HLA-C alleles the fewest. The authors suggested that the approach could potentially be generalized to other disease states and immunological phenotypes. Correlated functional status among segregating V segments might be attributable to linkage disequilibrium, but an unknown experimental factor could not be ruled out. An earlier analysis of roughly 570 of the donors showed that most TCR beta V segments appeared in productive rearrangements either about 87% or about 30% of the time, which broadly matched IMGT annotations. The only immune exposure information available for the cohort was CMV serostatus. A later analysis reported that several top co-occurrence clusters appeared linked to parvovirus B19, influenza, CMV and Epstein-Barr virus. A cluster of highly shared sequence variants was judged likely to be a technical artifact of the sequencing pipeline. Most TCR sequences were seen in very few donors, while some public TCRs were found in many individuals. In a later analysis, some 18,000 TCR beta sequences were associated with specific HLA alleles at a false discovery rate of 0.05. Most CMV-associated TCR beta chains appeared to be HLA-restricted in a later analysis, and the HLA associations seemed to be driven largely by CMV exposure. Because counts were too low, roughly 18 rarely observed V segments, including chromosome 9 orphons, were left out of the earlier analysis of approximately 500 of the donors.

The cohort comprised some 700 healthy bone marrow donors. At the time of sampling, all cohort members were nominally healthy, though unrecorded immune exposures were likely present. The donor was CMV seronegative and was included in the group of 352 seronegative cohort members. A peripheral blood sample was collected from each donor, and TCR beta sequencing was performed on peripheral blood mononuclear cells. Genomic DNA extraction from the blood cell samples was performed with the Qiagen DNeasy Blood Extraction Kit. The sample consisted of PBMCs. The V and J segments used are TRBV2 and TRBJ2-1, with 7 junctional bases fitting TRBD2. This TCR was recovered from a female donor in good health and CMV-seronegative. CDR3 loop: CASKRTREQFF. The nucleotide sequence is TGTGCCAGCAAAAGGACTAGGGAGCAGTTCTTC.